This T cell receptor beta chain emerged from a study of blood T cell repertoires in COVID-19. In the study overall: Samples came from the United States, Italy and Spain, spanning acute and convalescent COVID-19. T cells, B-cell-depleted T cells, or PBMCs supplied cDNA or gDNA.

Germline V gene data show CDR1 as SGDLS and CDR2 as YYNGEE. CDR3 length: 15 residues. Trimming cost V 7 bases and J 7 bases; bases outside gene matches: 11. Per the original data handling: Reference gene primer amplification yielded estimated nucleated cell counts. Measured with immunoSEQ multiplex PCR; TCRdb has only the in-frame clones, and not every one. V and J calls and clone size are those listed in that table; D and trimming were worked out from the DNA. The sample records about 300,000 clones, 70% to 90% being singletons. The TCR was taken from a woman aged 25 to 39 who had recovered from COVID-19. Sequenced input: peripheral blood. The chain links TRBV9 to TRBJ2-1; 10 bases match TRBD2. The CDR3 sequence: CASAPERGGMNEQFF. The DNA of the CDR3 is TGTGCCAGCGCCCCCGAGCGGGGGGGCATGAATGAGCAGTTCTTC. The full variable domain, with the rest looked up from reference TRBV9 and TRBJ2-1, is DSGVTQTPKHLITATGQRVTLRCSPRSGDLSVYWYQQSLDQGLQFLIQYYNGEERAKGNILERFSAQQFPDLHSELNLSSLELGDSALYFCASAPERGGMNEQFFGPGTRLTVL.